This T cell receptor beta chain appears in the sequencing data of a study of T cells after posttransplantation cyclophosphamide. The related graft donor's blood sample was taken on the day of bone marrow donation. Germline CDR1 reads MNHNS; CDR2 reads SASEGT. The CDR3 is 13 residues long. The ends were cut back, 4 bases at V and 3 bases at J, with 7 bases in the middle. Note on this clone: As yet, its antigen is unknown.

Study findings and constraints: Later blood repertoires were often dominated by clones from the donor CD8+ memory compartment. Blood and skin or GI T cell repertoires showed limited TRB overlap.

This table comes from immunoSEQ multiplex PCR, and its TCRdb copy is limited to in-frame clones, with some not included. The table includes some 5,700 clones, roughly 98% detected once. The gene calls are TRBV6-1 and TRBJ2-1, with D perhaps matching TRBD1 (5 bases). This TCR derives from a man aged 40-49 years in good health, CMV-negative, and a related stem cell transplant donor. Source material: memory CD4+ T cells sorted from PBMCs. The CDR3 sequence: CASSVDSYNEQFF. The CDR3 DNA reads TGTGCCAGCAGTGTCGACAGCTACAATGAGCAGTTCTTC.